This T cell receptor (beta chain) was identified during a study of cytomegalovirus exposure and HLA in healthy donors. Whole-study findings and limits: Most TCR sequences were uncommon, yet certain public TCRs appeared in many donors. The authors confirmed in vitro that a few CMV-associated chains were specific for CMV antigens.

The donors were members of the validation cohort, which comprised about 130 subjects and was separate from the first cohort of about 700 subjects. TCRdb's table, derived via immunoSEQ multiplex PCR, lists solely in-frame clones and lacks some. This table holds fewer than 250,000 clones, around 86% found once. Per the germline V gene, CDR1 is MNHEY and CDR2 is SVGAGI. V was shortened by 8 bases and J by 3 bases, with 8 bases between the two germline ends. The CDR3 sequence is 11 residues long. This clone has a handful of counts. Antigen specificity is unknown. The material sequenced was PBMCs. This chain joins TRBV6-5 and TRBJ2-7; D unresolved. This receptor was identified in a woman under 30 in good health and CMV-seronegative. DNA for the CDR3: TGTGCCAGCGTCCGAGGCTACGAGCAGTACTTC. Protein sequence: CASVRGYEQYF.